This TCR beta chain comes out of a study of regulatory T cells in long-lasting Graves disease. Background on the study: Graves' patients diagnosed newly had used antithyroid drugs under 3 months.

The V gene's germline CDR1 is SGHRS and CDR2 YFSETQ. This CDR3 has 17 amino acids. The V gene end was trimmed by 3 bases and the J gene end by 2 bases; junction bases not matched to a gene: 10. The time point here: newly diagnosed GD, antithyroid drugs for less than 3 months. Making the TCR library involved RNA that had been extracted from PBMCs. To make TCR beta libraries, researchers used iRepertoire HTBI primers and Arm-PCR of CDR3 regions. TCRdb analysed the multiplex PCR reads with MiXCR anew, one entry per CDR3 protein. The sample has roughly 440,000 distinct CDR3 sequences, 15% to 20% seen once. General study results and limits: Persistent patients shared more public clonotypes (fewer than 3,000) than newly diagnosed patients (over 900).

On this clonotype: Its matching antigen is unknown.

The data also belong to a second study, concerning T cells in Graves' hyperthyroidism and ophthalmopathy. That study adds: Hyperthyroidism had been newly diagnosed in patients aged 18 to 65, and its duration was under 2 months. The study used the HTBI primer set for a first-round RT-PCR of the TCR CDR3.

The chain employs TRBV5-1 and TRBJ2-1; 8 bases fit TRBD1. The sequence derives from a woman aged 18-29 years with Graves disease. Specimen: peripheral blood mononuclear cells (PBMCs), collected at new diagnosis, from a patient treated with antithyroid drugs. The DNA for the CDR3 is TGCGCCAGCAGCTCCCCGAGGACAGGGTCCACCTACAATGAGCAGTTCTTC. Translating gives CASSSPRTGSTYNEQFF.